The clone carrying this TCR beta chain was seen only a few times. Trimming removed 2 bases from V and 0 bases from J, with 9 bases in between. Germline V gives CDR1 SGHRS, CDR2 YFSETQ. The CDR3 loop spans 15 amino acids. The PCR employed 60 Vbeta primers together with 13 Jbeta primers. Assay: immunoSEQ multiplex PCR; the TCRdb copy retains only in-frame clones and omits some. Of about 150,000 clones listed, approximately 80% are singletons. This record belongs to a study of cytomegalovirus exposure and HLA in healthy donors. The TCR was taken from a man aged 25 to 40 in good health and CMV-seropositive. This sequence joins TRBV5-1 and TRBJ2-1; D perhaps matches TRBD1 (6 bases). The sample consisted of PBMCs. The CDR3: CASSLRTDSYNEQFF. CDR3 in DNA: TGCGCCAGCAGCTTAAGGACAGACTCCTACAATGAGCAGTTCTTC.